One and the same sample provided the 18 T cell receptor beta chains below, sequenced in a study of blood T cell repertoires in COVID-19. Measured with immunoSEQ multiplex PCR; TCRdb has only the in-frame clones, and not every one. The sample records hundreds of thousands of clones, 75% to 85% being singletons. Sequenced material: peripheral blood. These TCRs come from a woman of 80 years or more with COVID-19, enrolled during active disease.

About this clone itself: The sample carries other DNA sequences with the same CDR3. The chain links TRBV6-2 or TRBV6-3 to TRBJ2-1; 7 nucleotides match TRBD1. Germline CDR1 is MNHEY and CDR2 is SVGEGT. J lost 1 base, V lost 6 bases, and 3 bases had no gene match. The CDR3 is 14 residues long. The CDR3 spells CASSRQGSYNEQFF. The CDR3 bases are TGTGCCAGCAGCAGACAGGGTTCCTACAATGAGCAGTTCTTC.

The chain is built from TRBV6-5 and TRBJ2-7, with 10 bases identical to TRBD2. The CDR3 extends over 15 amino acids. The trim removed 2 bases at V and 2 bases at J, leaving 3 bases unmatched. CDR1 is MNHEY, CDR2 SVGAGI, per germline. Here the CDR3 reads CASSYKREGPYEQYF. CDR3 in DNA: TGTGCCAGCAGTTACAAGCGGGAGGGCCCCTACGAGCAGTACTTC.

The chain joins TRBV3-1 (or the pseudogene TRBV3-2) to TRBJ2-7; 12 bases line up with TRBD2. The J segment lost 9 bases and the V segment lost 1 base, leaving 1 base of the junction unmatched. The length of the CDR3 is 13 residues. Germline assignment: CDR1 LGHDT and CDR2 YNNKEL (reference sequence). In DNA, the CDR3 is TGTGCCAGCAGCCAAGTGACTAGCGGGGGGCAGTACTTC. It is translated as CASSQVTSGGQYF.

V usage is TRBV18 and J usage is TRBJ1-1, with TRBD1 matching over 7 bases. The trim removed 2 bases at V and 0 bases at J, leaving 6 bases unmatched. CDR3 length: 16 amino acids. The germline gives CDR1 KGHSH, CDR2 LQKENI. The CDR3 DNA sequence: TGTGCCAGCTCACCAGAGGTGGGACAGTTGAACACTGAAGCTTTCTTT. As protein: CASSPEVGQLNTEAFF.

This clone has only one observation. The V gene is TRBV7-2, the J gene TRBJ1-5; a weak D match, TRBD1 (5 bases). The CDR3 runs to 15 residues. V lost 1 base, J lost 3 bases, and 10 bases lay in between. Germline V gene data show CDR1 as SGHTA and CDR2 as FQGNSA. Here the CDR3 reads CASSLVGRVNQPQHF. The CDR3 DNA is TGTGCCAGCAGCTTAGTGGGCAGGGTCAATCAGCCCCAGCATTTT.

This clone was seen more than once but under ten times. The chain combines TRBV27 with TRBJ2-7; TRBD2 aligns across 8 bases. Trimming at V came to 6 bases and at J to 3 bases, leaving 7 bases not matched to a gene. The CDR3 has 14 amino acids. Germline V gene lookup returns CDR1 MNHEY and CDR2 SMNVEV (reference sequence). CDR3 amino acids: CASRFSSGGYEQYF. The DNA of the CDR3 is TGTGCCAGCAGATTTTCCAGCGGGGGCTACGAGCAGTACTTC.

This clone was seen a few times. The chain carries TRBV6-5 and TRBJ2-7; 9 positions match TRBD1. Germline CDR1 reads MNHEY; CDR2 reads SVGAGI. This CDR3 has 13 amino acids. The V gene end was trimmed by 10 bases and the J gene end by 4 bases; junction bases not matched to a gene: 8. The CDR3 DNA is TGTGCCACAAATACAGGGGGCGCATACGAGCAGTACTTC. This sequence encodes CATNTGGAYEQYF.

The V gene is TRBV3-1 (or the pseudogene TRBV3-2), the J gene TRBJ1-2, with 9 bases lining up with TRBD1. The CDR3 extends over 14 amino acids. Germline assignment: CDR1 LGHDT and CDR2 YNNKEL (reference sequence). With 7 bases clipped from V and 7 bases from J, the junction kept 10 bases outside the gene matches. The CDR3 DNA is TGTGCCAGCACCCTTACAGGGGGCGAAGGTGGCTACACCTTC. This translates into CASTLTGGEGGYTF.

This clone was counted only a few times. The chain joins TRBV28 to TRBJ1-3; D may be TRBD1 (6 bases). The CDR3 runs 16 residues. Trimming stripped 5 bases from V and 4 bases from J, with 18 bases between. Per the germline V gene, CDR1 is MDHEN and CDR2 is SYDVKM. The CDR3 nucleotides read TGTGCCAGCAGTCTCCCAGGGGCTCATATGGGAAACACCATATATTTT. Translated: CASSLPGAHMGNTIYF.

The chain uses TRBV6-5 and TRBJ1-1; the D is unclear. This CDR3 spans 13 amino acids. Deletions cut 5 bases from V and 1 base from J, with 8 bases between. CDR1 is MNHEY and CDR2 is SVGAGI in the germline V gene. CDR3 coding DNA: TGTGCCAGCAGTCAGGTTACGAACACTGAAGCTTTCTTT. This gives the protein CASSQVTNTEAFF.

This sequence joins TRBV5-1 and TRBJ2-2, with TRBD2 identical over 10 bases. The CDR3 contains 17 residues. Germline CDR1 is SGHRS and CDR2 is YFSETQ. The V gene end was trimmed by 2 bases and the J gene end by 1 base; junction bases not matched to a gene: 5. This chain's CDR3 is CASSFGSGGRNTGELFF. DNA for the CDR3: TGCGCCAGCAGCTTTGGTAGCGGGGGGCGGAACACCGGGGAGCTGTTTTTT. The entire variable domain, with the rest obtained from reference TRBV5-1 and TRBJ2-2, is as follows: KAGVTQTPRYLIKTRGQQVTLSCSPISGHRSVSWYQQTPGQGLQFLFEYFSETQRNKGNFPGRFSGRQFSNSRSEMNVSTLELGDSALYLCASSFGSGGRNTGELFFGEGSRLTVL.

V and J are TRBV5-4 and TRBJ1-1; the D is unclear. Germline V gene lookup returns CDR1 SGHNT and CDR2 YYREEE (reference sequence). The CDR3 is 16 residues long. Trimming stripped 4 bases from V and 0 bases from J, with 16 bases between. CDR3 sequence: CASSLPTRPMNTEAFF. Written as DNA, the CDR3 is TGTGCCAGCAGCCTCCCGACAAGGCCTATGAACACTGAAGCTTTCTTT. Full variable domain (outside the CDR3, taken from reference TRBV5-4 and TRBJ1-1): ETGVTQSPTHLIKTRGQQVTLRCSSQSGHNTVSWYQQALGQGPQFIFQYYREEENGRGNFPPRFSGLQFPNYSSELNVNALELDDSALYLCASSLPTRPMNTEAFFGQGTRLTVV.

This clone was seen a handful of times. The genes are TRBV7-2 and TRBJ2-7; D uncertain. The CDR3 sequence is 13 residues long. CDR1 and CDR2 (germline): SGHTA, FQGNSA. The V end lost 1 base, the J end lost 7 bases, and 11 bases lay between the germline ends. Here the CDR3 reads CASSLGYPREQYF. The CDR3 nucleotides are TGTGCCAGCAGCTTAGGCTATCCTAGGGAGCAGTACTTC.

The rearrangement links TRBV9 to TRBJ2-7; 8 bases are shared with TRBD2. This CDR3 has 16 residues. CDR1 and CDR2 from the germline V gene are SGDLS and YYNGEE. With 2 bases clipped from V and 3 bases from J, the junction kept 10 bases outside the gene matches. As DNA, the CDR3 is TGTGCCAGCAGCGTGGCGCCGGGACTAGAAGGCTACGAGCAGTACTTC. The encoded protein is CASSVAPGLEGYEQYF.

CDR3 coding DNA: TGTGCCAGCAGCTTAGTCGGGGAACAGCCCCAGCATTTT. Translation gives CASSLVGEQPQHF. This rearrangement joins TRBV7-8 to TRBJ1-5; D is uncertain. V was clipped by 1 base and J by 7 bases, with 8 bases between them. CDR3 length: 13 residues. The germline CDR1 and CDR2 sequences are SGHVS and FQNEAQ. The complete variable domain, with remaining parts taken from reference TRBV7-8 and TRBJ1-5, reads GAGVSQSPRYKVAKRGQDVALRCDPISGHVSLFWYQQALGQGPEFLTYFQNEAQLDKSGLPSDRFFAERPEGSVSTLKIQRTQQEDSAVYLCASSLVGEQPQHFGDGTRLSIL.

This sequence joins TRBV19 and TRBJ1-2; TRBD1 agrees at 9 bases. The CDR3 length is 13 residues. Germline V CDR1 and CDR2: LNHDA, SQIVND (reference sequence). With 6 bases clipped from V and 7 bases from J, the junction kept 6 bases outside the gene matches. The CDR3 sequence: CASRGTGIGGYTF. DNA for the CDR3: TGTGCCAGTAGGGGGACAGGGATCGGTGGCTACACCTTC.

This clone occurred once. An end of the junction differs from the germline gene, which may be a read error. The CDR3 DNA sequence: TGTGCTAGCAGCTTAACAGGGTTTGGTGAGACCCAGTACTTC. This gives the protein CASSLTGFGETQYF. The chain employs TRBV7-7 and TRBJ2-5; a possible D gene is TRBD1 (6 bases). The CDR3 contains 14 residues. CDR1 and CDR2 (germline): SSHAT, FNYEAQ (reference sequence).

J is TRBJ2-5 and V is TRBV27, with D maybe TRBD2 (6 bases). Looked up from germline, CDR1 is MNHEY and CDR2 is SMNVEV (reference sequence). CDR3 length equals 14 residues. V was clipped by 2 bases and J by 2 bases, with 9 bases between them. Here the CDR3 reads CASSLELAQETQYF. CDR3 coding DNA: TGTGCCAGCAGTTTAGAACTAGCTCAAGAGACCCAGTACTTC.